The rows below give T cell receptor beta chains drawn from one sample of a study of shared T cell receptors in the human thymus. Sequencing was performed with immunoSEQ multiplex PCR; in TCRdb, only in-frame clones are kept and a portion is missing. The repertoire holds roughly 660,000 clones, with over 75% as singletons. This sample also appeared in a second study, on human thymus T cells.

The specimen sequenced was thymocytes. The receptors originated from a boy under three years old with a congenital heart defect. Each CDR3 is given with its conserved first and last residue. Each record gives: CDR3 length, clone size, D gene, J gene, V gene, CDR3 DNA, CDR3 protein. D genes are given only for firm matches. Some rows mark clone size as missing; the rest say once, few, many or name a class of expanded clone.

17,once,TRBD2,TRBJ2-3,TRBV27,TGTGCCAGCAGCCCGGGGACTAGCGGGGCTAGCACAGATACGCAGTATTTT,CASSPGTSGASTDTQYF
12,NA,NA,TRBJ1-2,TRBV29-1,TGCAGCGTTGCAGGGCAGGGGTACGGCTACACCTTC,CSVAGQGYGYTF
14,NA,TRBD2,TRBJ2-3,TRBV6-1,TGTGCCAGCAGTGAGGGACTAGCGACAGATACGCAGTATTTT,CASSEGLATDTQYF
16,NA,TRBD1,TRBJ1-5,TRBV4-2,TGTGCCAGCAGCCAAGATCGGATCAGGGGGGATCAGCCCCAGCATTTT,CASSQDRIRGDQPQHF
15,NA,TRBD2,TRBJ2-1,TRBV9,TGTGCCAGCAGCCCAACTAGCGGGAGGGAGCAATCGCAGTTCTTC,CASSPTSGREQSQFF
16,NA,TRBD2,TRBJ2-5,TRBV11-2,TGTGCCAGCAGCCCGATACGGGAGGGCCCGGGAGAGACCCAGTACTTC,CASSPIREGPGETQYF
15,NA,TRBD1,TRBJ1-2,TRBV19,TGTGCCAGTAGTATAGTCGGGACAGGGGTTCATGGCTACACCTTC,CASSIVGTGVHGYTF
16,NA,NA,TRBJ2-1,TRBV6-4,TGTGCCAGCAGTGACTCCGAGGGAGCGGGCTACAATGAGCAGTTCTTC,CASSDSEGAGYNEQFF
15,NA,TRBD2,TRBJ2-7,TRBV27,TGTGCCAGCAGTTTGGCTAGCGGGAGGCCCTACGAGCAGTACTTC,CASSLASGRPYEQYF
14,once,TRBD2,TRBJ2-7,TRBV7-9,TGTGCCAGCAGCTCGACTAGCGGGGACTACGAGCAGTACTTC,CASSSTSGDYEQYF
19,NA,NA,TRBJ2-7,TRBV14,TGTGCCAGCAGCCAAGATTGGAGGGGGGCTAGCGGACAACTCCACGAGCAGTACTTC,CASSQDWRGASGQLHEQYF
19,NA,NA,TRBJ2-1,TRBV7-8,TGTGCCAGCAGCTTAGGGTGGCGGGGAAAGAGAAGCTCCTACAATGAGCAGTTCTTC,CASSLGWRGKRSSYNEQFF
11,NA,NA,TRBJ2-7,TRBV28,TGTGCCAGCAGCCTTCAGTACGAGCAGTACTTC,CASSLQYEQYF
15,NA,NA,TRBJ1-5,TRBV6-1,TGTGCCAGCATCGGAGACAGTCATAGCAATCAGCCCCAGCATTTT,CASIGDSHSNQPQHF
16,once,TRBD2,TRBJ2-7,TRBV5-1,TGCGCCAGCAGCTGCCCACCCGGGGGGAGCTCCTACGAGCAGTACTTC,CASSCPPGGSSYEQYF
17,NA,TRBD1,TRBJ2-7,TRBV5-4,TGTGCCAGCAGCTCCCGGGTTTGGGGACAGGCCCCCTACGAGCAGTACTTC,CASSSRVWGQAPYEQYF
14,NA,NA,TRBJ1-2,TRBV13,TGTGCCAGCAGCTTAGGCCCGCCCCCGCGCGGCTACACCTTC,CASSLGPPPRGYTF
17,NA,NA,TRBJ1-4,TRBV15,TGTGCCACCAGCAGAGGGGGCCTCCACCCTCTCTCGGAAAAACTGTTTTTT,CATSRGGLHPLSEKLFF
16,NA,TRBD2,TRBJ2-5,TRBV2,TGTGCCAGCAGGAAAAATAGCGGGGGGGGCCAAGAGACCCAGTACTTC,CASRKNSGGGQETQYF
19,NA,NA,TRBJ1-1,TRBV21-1,TGTGCCAGCAGCAACGCCCCGAGGACAGGGGGCCTCCCGGGGACTGAAGCTTTCTTT,CASSNAPRTGGLPGTEAFF
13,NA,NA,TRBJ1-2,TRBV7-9,TGTGCCAGCAGCTTAGGACAGAGTGGAGGCTACACCTTC,CASSLGQSGGYTF
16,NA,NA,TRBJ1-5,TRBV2,TGTGCCAGCAGTGAAGCGGGAGGGCTTAGCAATCAGCCCCAGCATTTT,CASSEAGGLSNQPQHF
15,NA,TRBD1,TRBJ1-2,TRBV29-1,TGCAGCGTTGAAGACGGACAGGTCGACCTCTATGGCTACACCTTC,CSVEDGQVDLYGYTF
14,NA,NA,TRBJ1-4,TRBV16,TGTGCCAGCAGCCAATCGCGCCCAAGAGGGAAACTGTTTTTT,CASSQSRPRGKLFF
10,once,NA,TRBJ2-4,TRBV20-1,TGCAGTGCTAGTGTTGGACTGCCGTACTTC,CSASVGLPYF
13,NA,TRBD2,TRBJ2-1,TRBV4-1,TGCGCCAGCAGCCAACTAGCGGGGGATGAGCAGTTCTTC,CASSQLAGDEQFF
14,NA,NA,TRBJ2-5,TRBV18,TGTGCCAGCTCACCACCCGCGGGACCGGAGACCCAGTACTTC,CASSPPAGPETQYF
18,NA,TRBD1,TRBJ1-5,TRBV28,TGTGCCAGCAACTCCCCGGACAGGGCGCCGTCAGGCAATCAGCCCCAGCATTTT,CASNSPDRAPSGNQPQHF
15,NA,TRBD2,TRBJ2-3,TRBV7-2,TGTGCCAGCAGCCCCGGACTAGCGGGAGGTGGGTCGCAGTATTTT,CASSPGLAGGGSQYF
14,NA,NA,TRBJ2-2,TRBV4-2,TGTGCCAGCAGCCAAGCTATATACACCGGGGAGCTGTTTTTT,CASSQAIYTGELFF
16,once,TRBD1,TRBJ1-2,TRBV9,TGTGCCAGCAGCTCCACGATGGACAGGGCTAACTATGGCTACACCTTC,CASSSTMDRANYGYTF
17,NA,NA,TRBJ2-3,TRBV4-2,TGTGCCAGCAGCCAAGTAGTAGCCCTAGGTAGCACAGATACGCAGTATTTT,CASSQVVALGSTDTQYF
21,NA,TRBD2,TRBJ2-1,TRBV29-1,TGCAGCGATGACGAAAGACGGGGCAGGTTCGCTAGCGGCCCCAAGTCAAATGAGCAGTTCTTC,CSDDERRGRFASGPKSNEQFF
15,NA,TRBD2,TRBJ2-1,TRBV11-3,TGTGCCAGCAGCTTAAGAACGGGAGGATACAATGAGCAGTTCTTC,CASSLRTGGYNEQFF
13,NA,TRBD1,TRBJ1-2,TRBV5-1,TGCGCCAGCAGCCCAGGTCAGGGGGTTGGTTACACCTTC,CASSPGQGVGYTF
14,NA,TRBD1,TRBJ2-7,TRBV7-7,TGTGCCAGCAGCTCCGGGACAGGGGGGTACGAGCAGTACTTC,CASSSGTGGYEQYF
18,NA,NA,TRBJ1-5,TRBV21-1,TGTGCCAGCAGCAAAGCCCTTCGACGAGGTTATAGCAATCAGCCCCAGCATTTT,CASSKALRRGYSNQPQHF
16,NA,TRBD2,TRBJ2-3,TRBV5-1,TGCGCCAGCAGCTACCCACTAGCGGGACACACAGATACGCAGTATTTT,CASSYPLAGHTDTQYF
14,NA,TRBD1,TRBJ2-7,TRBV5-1,TGCGCCAGCGCACCGGGACAGGGGTGGGACGAGCAGTACTTC,CASAPGQGWDEQYF
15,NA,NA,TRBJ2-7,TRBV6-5,TGTGCCAGCAGGCACGTCCGGGACACCACACACGAGCAGTACTTC,CASRHVRDTTHEQYF
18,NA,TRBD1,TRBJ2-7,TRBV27,TGTGCCAGCAGTTTAAGGGGGCTCGTGGGGGACCCTACCTACGAGCAGTACTTC,CASSLRGLVGDPTYEQYF
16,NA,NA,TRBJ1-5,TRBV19,TGTGCCAGTAGTATTTATCTCCCTTATAGCAATCAGCCCCAGCATTTT,CASSIYLPYSNQPQHF
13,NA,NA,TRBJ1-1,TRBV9,TGTGCCAGCAAAGGACAGTTGAACACTGAAGCTTTCTTT,CASKGQLNTEAFF